Listed here is a single TCR beta chain. Its target is not known. This record belongs to a study of OX40 agonist ivuxolimab in advanced cancers. Study-level findings and limits: CD4+ and CD8+ T cells in blood underwent clonal expansion by week 6 at 0.1 to 3.0 mg/kg.

Clones were read by immunoSEQ multiplex PCR, and TCRdb kept only the in-frame ones, dropping some. This table has over 50,000 clones, approximately 83% appearing once. Germline V gene data show CDR1 as WSHSY and CDR2 as SAAADI. Unmatched junction bases numbered 7, after V lost 7 bases and J lost 5 bases. The CDR3 sequence is 13 residues long. Baseline was the first blood sampling point, followed by cycle 4 day 1 and cycle 7 day 1. This TCR was recovered from an adult with an advanced solid tumor such as melanoma, head and neck, liver or kidney cancer. Sequenced material: CD4+ or CD8+ T cells sorted from blood, taken in a trial of the OX40 agonist ivuxolimab. The V and J genes are TRBV10-2 and TRBJ1-1; 7 bases map to TRBD1. The CDR3 DNA follows: TGCGCCAGCAATGACAGGGTGTGGACTGAAGCTTTCTTT. Translation: CASNDRVWTEAFF.